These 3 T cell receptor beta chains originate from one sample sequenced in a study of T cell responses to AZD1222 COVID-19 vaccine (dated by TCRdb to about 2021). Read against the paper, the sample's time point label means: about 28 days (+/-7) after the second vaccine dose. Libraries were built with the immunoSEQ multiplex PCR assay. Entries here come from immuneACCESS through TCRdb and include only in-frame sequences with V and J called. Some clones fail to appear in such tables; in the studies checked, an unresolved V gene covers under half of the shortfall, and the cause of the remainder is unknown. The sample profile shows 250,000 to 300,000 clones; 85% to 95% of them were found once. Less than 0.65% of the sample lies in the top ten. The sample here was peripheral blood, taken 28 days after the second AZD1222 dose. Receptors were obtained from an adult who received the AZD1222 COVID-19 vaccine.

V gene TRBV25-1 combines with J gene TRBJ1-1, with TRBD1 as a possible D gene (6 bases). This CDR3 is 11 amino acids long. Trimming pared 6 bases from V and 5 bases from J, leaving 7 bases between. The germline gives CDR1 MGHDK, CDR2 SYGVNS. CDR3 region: CASSRGTEAFF. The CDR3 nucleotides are TGTGCCAGCAGCAGGGGTACTGAAGCTTTCTTT.

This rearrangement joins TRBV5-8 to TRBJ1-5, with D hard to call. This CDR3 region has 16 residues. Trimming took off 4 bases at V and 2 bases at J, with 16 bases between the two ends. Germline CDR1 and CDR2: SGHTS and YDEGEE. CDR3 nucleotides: TGTGCCAGCAGCCCCGGTAGGGTTGGGGGCAATCAGCCCCAGCATTTT. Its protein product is CASSPGRVGGNQPQHF.

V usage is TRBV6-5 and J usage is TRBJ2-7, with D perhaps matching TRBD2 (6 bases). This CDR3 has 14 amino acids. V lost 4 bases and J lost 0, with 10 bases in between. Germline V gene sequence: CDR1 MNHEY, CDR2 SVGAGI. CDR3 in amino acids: CASSFRESSYEQYF. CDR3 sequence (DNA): TGTGCCAGCAGTTTCCGGGAGAGCTCCTACGAGCAGTACTTC.